A single T cell receptor beta chain is shown here with its context. The antigen is not known. This specimen belongs to a study of shared clonotypes between healthy human individuals. Study background: Sampling drew on donors who were two women and a few men aged 18 to 49. CD4 naive and CD4 memory each took three plates per donor, while CD8 naive took two and CD8 memory one.

The junction had 7 bases not matched to a gene; V was cut back by 3 bases and J by 2 bases. This CDR3 has 15 residues. CDR1 SGDLS and CDR2 YYNGEE come from the germline V gene. Positively selected for CCR7, the CD45RO-negative cells used as naive CD8 cells excluded terminally differentiated effector memory CD45RA+ cells. Study-wide findings and caveats: Non-shared clonotypes displayed generation probabilities falling below those of clonotypes present in all four donors.

A deep-level run was used for the assay. Some clones are missing from TCRdb's copy, which holds only in-frame ones; the method was immunoSEQ multiplex PCR. The sample carries about 2.2 million clones, just over 90% recorded once. This sequence joins TRBV9 and TRBJ2-7, with 8 bases identical to TRBD1. The sequenced sample was naive CD8+ T cells from PBMCs. The sequence was obtained from a man aged 18 to 35 in good health. Some clones in this sample may be carry-over from other donors' samples. CDR3 in amino acids: CASSGSPGQAYEQYF. CDR3 nucleotides: TGTGCCAGCAGCGGAAGTCCGGGACAGGCCTACGAGCAGTACTTC.